The 25 T cell receptor beta chains below were found in one sample sequenced in a study of blood T cells in healthy people across ages. With a J-beta primer mix and a sample-barcoded 5' primer, a second PCR ran about 6 to 11 cycles. TCRdb reanalysed the 5' RACE reads using MiXCR and keeps one entry per CDR3 protein. The table records approximately 800,000 distinct CDR3 sequences, 20% to 30% of them present only once. These records were also assigned to another study, of T cells of mothers and their children.

Sequenced input: blood. These TCRs come from a boy under 18 in good health.

This clonotype was seen a few times. At one boundary the junction diverges from the germline segment, which might be a read error. The chain links TRBV3-1 to TRBJ1-4; a weak D match, TRBD1 (5 bases). The CDR3 contains 15 residues. Germline CDR1 reads LGHDT; CDR2 reads YNNKEL (reference sequence). CDR3 region: CTSSRGHPKGEKLFF. In nucleotides, the CDR3 is TGTACCAGCAGCCGAGGACACCCTAAGGGTGAAAAACTGTTTTTT.

This clonotype was seen a few times. The chain recombines TRBV20-1 with TRBJ2-3, with TRBD2 matching over 9 bases. There are 17 residues in the CDR3. V shed 1 base and J 2 bases; nucleotides not matched to a gene: 10. Looked up from germline, CDR1 is DFQATT and CDR2 is SNEGSKA (reference sequence). As DNA, the CDR3 is TGCAGTGCTAGAGTGCTAGCGGGGCCGCCCCCCACAGATACGCAGTATTTT. Residues: CSARVLAGPPPTDTQYF.

This clonotype was found a few times. This rearrangement joins TRBV3-1 to TRBJ2-4, with 7 bases that match TRBD1. CDR3 length: 14 residues. CDR1 and CDR2 (germline): LGHDT, YNNKEL (reference sequence). Trimming took 1 base from V and 8 from J; bases not matched to a gene: 5. CDR3 region: CASSQGQGKDIQYF. The CDR3 DNA reads as TGTGCCAGCAGCCAAGGACAGGGAAAGGACATTCAGTACTTC.

The chain joins TRBV5-1 to TRBJ2-1; 9 nucleotides agree with TRBD2. After removal of 1 base from V and 7 bases from J, the junction contained 6 bases not matched to a gene. Germline V gene lookup returns CDR1 SGHRS and CDR2 YFSETQ. The length of the CDR3 is 15 residues. The CDR3 here is CASSLLVAGVNEQFF. In DNA form, the CDR3 reads TGCGCCAGCAGCTTGTTGGTAGCGGGAGTGAATGAGCAGTTCTTC.

The CDR3 sequence: CASSFGGGSYGYTF. CDR3 nucleotides: TGTGCCAGTAGTTTCGGAGGGGGGTCATATGGCTACACCTTC. This chain uses TRBV19 with TRBJ1-2, with a tentative D call TRBD1 (6 bases). The V end lost 5 bases, the J end lost 5 bases, and 15 bases lay between the germline ends. CDR1 LNHDA and CDR2 SQIVND come from the germline V gene (reference sequence). There are 14 residues in the CDR3. Full variable domain (missing parts from reference TRBV19 and TRBJ1-2): DGGITQSPKYLFRKEGQNVTLSCEQNLNHDAMYWYRQDPGQGLRLIYYSQIVNDFQKGDIAEGYSVSREKKESFPLTVTSAQKNPTAFYLCASSFGGGSYGYTFGSGTRLTVV.

The J gene is TRBJ2-4, the V gene TRBV11-1; D assignment may be TRBD1 or TRBD2 (5 bases each). The germline gives CDR1 SGHAT, CDR2 FQDESV (reference sequence). The CDR3 is 15 residues long. Trimming removed 1 base from V and 5 bases from J, with 12 bases in between. For the CDR3, the DNA is TGTGCCAGCAGCTTAGAGGTCGGGGACCAAAACATTCAGTACTTC. Its protein is CASSLEVGDQNIQYF.

This clonotype has a handful of counts. The CDR3 loop is CASSQERELGEQYF. CDR3 nucleotides: TGCGCCAGCAGCCAAGAACGGGAGCTGGGCGAGCAGTACTTC. J is TRBJ2-7 and V is TRBV4-3; tentatively, D is TRBD2 (6 bases). Trimming pared 0 bases from V and 6 bases from J, leaving 12 bases between. Germline V gives CDR1 LGHNA, CDR2 YSLEER. The CDR3 contains 14 residues.

V and J are TRBV7-9 and TRBJ2-3, with 13 bases lining up with TRBD2. The CDR3 is 19 residues long. V shed 5 bases and J 4 bases; nucleotides not matched to a gene: 15. Germline loops: CDR1 SEHNR, CDR2 FQNEAQ (reference sequence). The CDR3 bases are TGTGCCAGCAGCCCCGCGGGGTTTGGACTAGCGGGAGATCCAGATACGCAGTATTTT. As protein: CASSPAGFGLAGDPDTQYF.

The chain carries TRBV7-3 and TRBJ2-5; D is possibly TRBD1 or TRBD2 (5 bases each). The ends were cut back, 4 bases at V and 1 base at J, with 16 bases in the middle. The V gene's germline CDR1 is SGHTA and CDR2 FQGTGA. The CDR3 consists of 16 residues. The CDR3 region is CASSSEGNLGQETQYF. The CDR3 region has the DNA TGTGCCAGCAGCTCCGAGGGGAATTTGGGCCAAGAGACCCAGTACTTC.

V is TRBV20-1 and J is TRBJ2-3; 9 bases align to TRBD2. CDR1 and CDR2 from the germline V gene are DFQATT and SNEGSKA (reference sequence). The CDR3 consists of 19 residues. With 3 bases clipped from V and 2 bases from J, the junction kept 18 bases outside the gene matches. The CDR3 DNA follows: TGCAGTGCTAGCCCTCGACCGGAGCTTAGCGGGGGCTACACAGATACGCAGTATTTT. Protein sequence: CSASPRPELSGGYTDTQYF.

The chain employs TRBV10-3 and TRBJ1-1; no clear D gene. Trimming shortened V by 4 bases and J by 2 bases, and 2 bases separated the two germline ends. This CDR3 comprises 11 residues. From germline, CDR1 is ENHRY and CDR2 SYGVKD. CDR3 residues: CAISGNTEAFF. As DNA, the CDR3 is TGTGCCATCAGTGGTAACACTGAAGCTTTCTTT.

This clonotype was counted a few times. The chain carries TRBV12-3 or TRBV12-4 and TRBJ1-2, with TRBD1 matching 8 bases. Germline trimming cut 2 bases from V and 4 bases from J; bases unmatched to any gene: 12. The CDR3 contains 17 residues. The CDR3 loop is CASSLRQGAIGIYGYTF. The DNA of the CDR3 is TGTGCCAGCAGTTTACGTCAGGGGGCGATAGGAATCTATGGCTACACCTTC.

This clonotype was found a few times. The chain is built from TRBV28 and TRBJ2-5; unclear D gene. Matching the DNA end better, TRBJ2-7 makes the J call doubtful. The CDR3 contains 14 residues. Germline values: CDR1 MDHEN, CDR2 SYDVKM. CDR3 amino acids: CASSPQVFPYEQYF. The CDR3, as DNA: TGTGCCAGCAGTCCCCAAGTCTTTCCCTACGAGCAGTACTTC.

The J gene is TRBJ2-7, the V gene TRBV7-9; D is unclear. Per the germline V gene, CDR1 is SEHNR and CDR2 is FQNEAQ (reference sequence). Trimming shortened V by 1 base and J by 0 bases, and 7 bases separated the two germline ends. The length of the CDR3 is 14 residues. The CDR3 is CASSLGLRSYEQYF. CDR3 in DNA: TGTGCCAGCAGCTTAGGACTCCGCTCCTACGAGCAGTACTTC.

This clonotype came up a few times. For the CDR3, the DNA is TGCGCCAGCAGCCCGACTAGCGGGATGGTGTTGCAAGAGACCCAGTACTTC. It translates to CASSPTSGMVLQETQYF. The chain links TRBV5-1 to TRBJ2-5; 11 bases line up with TRBD2. Looked up from germline, CDR1 is SGHRS and CDR2 is YFSETQ. Unmatched junction bases numbered 10, after V lost 4 bases and J lost 2 bases. This CDR3 has 17 amino acids. The variable domain in full, with the rest retrieved from reference TRBV5-1 and TRBJ2-5, is KAGVTQTPRYLIKTRGQQVTLSCSPISGHRSVSWYQQTPGQGLQFLFEYFSETQRNKGNFPGRFSGRQFSNSRSEMNVSTLELGDSALYLCASSPTSGMVLQETQYFGPGTRLLVL.

This clonotype was detected ten times or more. V gene TRBV2 combines with J gene TRBJ2-4, with no clear D. The germline V gene encodes CDR1 SNHLY and CDR2 FYNNEI. The CDR3 contains 14 residues. V lost 4 bases and J 6 bases, leaving 13 bases between the germline ends. The CDR3, as DNA: TGTGCCAGCAGTGGGGTTAAAGGAACAAACATTCAGTACTTC. This translates into CASSGVKGTNIQYF.

This clonotype was observed a handful of times. The chain couples TRBV30 to TRBJ2-5; no definite D call. Trimming left V 1 base short and J 2 bases short, with 5 bases between. This CDR3 is 12 amino acids long. Germline assignment: CDR1 GTSNPN and CDR2 SVGIG (reference sequence). The CDR3 reads CAWSETQETQYF. DNA for the CDR3: TGTGCCTGGAGTGAAACACAAGAGACCCAGTACTTC.

Comments on this clonotype: Germline is not matched at one junction end, which may reflect a read error. The rearrangement links TRBV7-9 to TRBJ1-4; 10 bases fit TRBD1. Per germline, CDR1 SEHNR and CDR2 FQNEAQ (reference sequence). This CDR3 has 16 residues. The CDR3 here is CASSVQTGGTNEKPFF. The CDR3 coding sequence is TGTGCCAGCAGCGTCCAGACAGGGGGCACTAATGAAAAACCGTTTTTT.

This sequence joins TRBV6-7 and TRBJ2-5, with TRBD1 identical over 8 bases. TRBV6-7 is labeled an ORF, and its function is uncertain. The CDR3 has 21 residues. The V segment lost 2 bases and the J segment 2 bases; nucleotides outside the gene matches: 22. The CDR3 loop is CASSYRGTGVSIRLGQETQYF. The CDR3 region has the DNA TGTGCCAGCAGTTACAGGGGGACAGGAGTATCCATAAGGCTAGGGCAAGAGACCCAGTACTTC.

The rearrangement joins TRBV12-3 or TRBV12-4 to TRBJ2-7; 9 bases agree with TRBD1. This CDR3 is built from 15 residues. J lost 2 bases, V lost 7 bases, and 9 bases had no gene match. The chain's CDR3 is CASNDQGTGPYEQYF. CDR3 nucleotides: TGTGCCAGCAATGACCAGGGGACAGGGCCCTACGAGCAGTACTTC.

The chain couples TRBV7-8 to TRBJ1-1, with D hard to call. Germline lookup yields CDR1 SGHVS and CDR2 FQNEAQ. The CDR3 totals 16 residues. V lost 2 bases and J 1 base, leaving 14 bases between the germline ends. CDR3 sequence (DNA): TGTGCCAGCAGCTTATACGGAGCACAAGGGAACACTGAAGCTTTCTTT. Its protein product is CASSLYGAQGNTEAFF.

This clonotype appeared a few times. The rearrangement uses TRBV9 and TRBJ2-1; D gene unclear. The CDR3 is 15 residues long. Germline V gene lookup returns CDR1 SGDLS and CDR2 YYNGEE. V was cut by 0 bases and J by 1 base, with 8 bases left in between. The CDR3 coding sequence is TGTGCCAGCAGCGTAGACGGAACATCCTACAATGAGCAGTTCTTC. It translates to CASSVDGTSYNEQFF.

The genes are TRBV25-1 and TRBJ1-1, with TRBD1 as a possible D gene (6 bases). CDR3 length: 15 residues. CDR1 MGHDK and CDR2 SYGVNS come from the germline V gene. Trimming pared 1 base from V and 6 bases from J, leaving 15 bases between. The CDR3 nucleotides are TGTGCCAGCAGTGAATCCGGGACACCAGTCGCTGAAGCTTTCTTT. Protein sequence: CASSESGTPVAEAFF. Full variable domain (rest looked up from reference TRBV25-1 and TRBJ1-1): EADIYQTPRYLVIGTGKKITLECSQTMGHDKMYWYQQDPGMELHLIHYSYGVNSTEKGDLSSESTVSRIRTEHFPLTLESARPSHTSQYLCASSESGTPVAEAFFGQGTRLTVV.

The rearrangement links TRBV28 to TRBJ2-3; D gene uncertain. The length of the CDR3 is 13 residues. Between the trimmed V and J ends, which lost 7 bases and 6 bases, there was a span of 14 bases. Germline V gene sequence: CDR1 MDHEN, CDR2 SYDVKM. The CDR3: CASTASVVDTQYF. In nucleotides, the CDR3 is TGTGCCAGCACTGCCAGCGTAGTTGATACGCAGTATTTT. The full variable domain, in which reference TRBV28 and TRBJ2-3 provide the parts outside the CDR3, is DVKVTQSSRYLVKRTGEKVFLECVQDMDHENMFWYRQDPGLGLRLIYFSYDVKMKEKGDIPEGYSVSREKKERFSLILESASTNQTSMYLCASTASVVDTQYFGPGTRLTVL.

The gene calls are TRBV28 and TRBJ2-6, with D perhaps TRBD1 (6 bases). Germline V gene data show CDR1 as MDHEN and CDR2 as SYDVKM. V was pared by 6 bases and J by 0 bases, with 9 bases between. This CDR3 region has 15 residues. Written as DNA, the CDR3 is TGTGCCAGCAGGCCCAGGGGCTCTGGGGCCAACGTCCTGACTTTC. The encoded protein is CASRPRGSGANVLTF.